The source of this T cell receptor (beta chain) is a study of T cells expressing NK-cell markers. Study background: Most of the eight sequenced donors tested HCMV-seropositive; one tested seronegative.

Overall study results and limits: Of the CD8+ T cell pool in 6 or 7 donors, roughly 1.0-8% was accounted for by dominant NKG2C+ clonotypes.

The germline V gene has CDR1 DFQATT and CDR2 SNEGSKA (reference sequence). The CDR3 extends over 13 amino acids. With the 5' RACE reads reprocessed, TCRdb shows one record per CDR3 protein and no DNA. Seen in this sample are about 390,000 distinct CDR3 sequences; the ten most common clones hold over 8.5%. For this clonotype: As yet, its antigen is unknown.

This chain connects TRBV20-1 to TRBJ1-2. Sequenced material: blood T cells: a sorted CD56 or NKG2C T cell subset, CD4+ or CD8+ T cells, or bulk PBMC T cells (not recorded which). The source is a woman aged 45-65 years in good health. CDR3 sequence: CSANSKSGYGYTF.